This T cell receptor (beta chain) was retrieved from a study of cytomegalovirus exposure and HLA in healthy donors. This clone has just a few counts. It was with 60 Vbeta and 13 Jbeta primers that the PCR ran. Clones were read by immunoSEQ multiplex PCR, and TCRdb kept only the in-frame ones, dropping some. The sample has 150,000 to 200,000 clones, 60% to 80% seen once. The CDR3 consists of 16 residues. Trimming pared 0 bases from V and 4 bases from J, leaving 13 bases between. The germline CDR1 and CDR2 sequences are MGHRA and YSYEKL. The sequence came from a man in his fifties in good health and CMV-seropositive. This sequence joins TRBV4-1 and TRBJ2-1; TRBD1 might be the D (5 bases). Source material: PBMCs. The CDR3 nucleotides read TGCGCCAGCAGCCAAGATGTTGGACATCAATACAATGAGCAGTTCTTC. Translation gives CASSQDVGHQYNEQFF.